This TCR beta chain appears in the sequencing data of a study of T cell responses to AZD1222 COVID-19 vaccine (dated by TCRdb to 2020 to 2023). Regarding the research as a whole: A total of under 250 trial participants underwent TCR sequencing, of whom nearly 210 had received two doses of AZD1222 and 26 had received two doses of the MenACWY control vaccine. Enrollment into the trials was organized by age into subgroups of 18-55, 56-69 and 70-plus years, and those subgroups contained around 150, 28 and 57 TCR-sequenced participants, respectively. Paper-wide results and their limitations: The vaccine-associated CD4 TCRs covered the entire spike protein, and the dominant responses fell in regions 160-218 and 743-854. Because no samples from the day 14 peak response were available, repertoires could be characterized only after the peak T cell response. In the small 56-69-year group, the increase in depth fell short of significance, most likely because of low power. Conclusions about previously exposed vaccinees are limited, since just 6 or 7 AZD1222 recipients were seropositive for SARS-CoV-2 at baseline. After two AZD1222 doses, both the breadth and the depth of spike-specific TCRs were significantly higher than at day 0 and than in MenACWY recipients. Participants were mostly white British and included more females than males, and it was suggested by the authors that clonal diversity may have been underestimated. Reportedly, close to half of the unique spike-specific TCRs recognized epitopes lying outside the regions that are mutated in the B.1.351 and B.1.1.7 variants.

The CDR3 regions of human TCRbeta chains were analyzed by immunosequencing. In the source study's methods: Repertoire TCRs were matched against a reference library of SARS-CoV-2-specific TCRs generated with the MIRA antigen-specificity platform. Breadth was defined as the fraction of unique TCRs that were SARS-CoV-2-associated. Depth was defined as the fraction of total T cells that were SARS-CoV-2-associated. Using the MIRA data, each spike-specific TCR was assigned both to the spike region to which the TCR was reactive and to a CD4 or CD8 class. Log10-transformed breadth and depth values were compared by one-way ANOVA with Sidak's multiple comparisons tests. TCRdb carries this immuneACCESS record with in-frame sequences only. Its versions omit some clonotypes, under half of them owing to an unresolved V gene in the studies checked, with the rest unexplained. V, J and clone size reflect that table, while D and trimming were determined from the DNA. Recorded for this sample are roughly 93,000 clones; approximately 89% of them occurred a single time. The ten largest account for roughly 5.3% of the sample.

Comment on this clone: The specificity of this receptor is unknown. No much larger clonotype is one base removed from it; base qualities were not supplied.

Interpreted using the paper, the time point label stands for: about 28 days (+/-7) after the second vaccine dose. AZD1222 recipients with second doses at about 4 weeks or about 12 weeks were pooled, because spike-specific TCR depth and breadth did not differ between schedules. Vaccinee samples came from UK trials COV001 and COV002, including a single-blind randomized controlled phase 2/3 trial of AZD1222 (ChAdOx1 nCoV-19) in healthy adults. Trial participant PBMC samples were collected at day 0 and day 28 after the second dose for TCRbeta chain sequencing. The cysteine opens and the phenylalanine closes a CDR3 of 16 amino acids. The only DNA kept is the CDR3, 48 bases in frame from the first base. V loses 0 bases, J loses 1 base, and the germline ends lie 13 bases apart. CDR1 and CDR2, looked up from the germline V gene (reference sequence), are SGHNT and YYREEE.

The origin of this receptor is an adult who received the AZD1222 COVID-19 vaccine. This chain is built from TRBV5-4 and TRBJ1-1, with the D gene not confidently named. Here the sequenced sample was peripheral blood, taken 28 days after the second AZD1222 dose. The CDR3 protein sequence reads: CASSLGGSRGNTEAFF. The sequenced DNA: TGTGCCAGCAGCTTGGGGGGTTCCCGGGGGAACACTGAAGCTTTCTTT. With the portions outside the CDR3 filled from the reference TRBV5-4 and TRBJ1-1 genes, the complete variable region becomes ETGVTQSPTHLIKTRGQQVTLRCSSQSGHNTVSWYQQALGQGPQFIFQYYREEENGRGNFPPRFSGLQFPNYSSELNVNALELDDSALYLCASSLGGSRGNTEAFFGQGTRLTVV.